These 13 T cell receptor beta chains came from one sample sequenced in a study of cytomegalovirus exposure and HLA in healthy donors (dated 2017 in TCRdb). Receptor amplification or capture employed the immunoSEQ multiplex PCR assay. For the multiplex PCR, a mixture combining 60 forward primers for TCR Vbeta segments and 13 reverse primers for TCR Jbeta segments was used. Held by TCRdb, this immuneACCESS table contains in-frame sequences only and omits some clones. Under half of the omission traces to an unresolved V gene where checked; the cause of the rest is unknown. The sample table contains some 51,000 clones; only one count was recorded for more than 65% of them. The ten top clones hold about 32% of the sample. Sequencing was done on a sample of PBMCs. The receptors stem from a man aged 40-49 years in good health and CMV-seropositive.

V and J are TRBV2 and TRBJ1-6; D is undetermined. From germline, CDR1 is SNHLY and CDR2 FYNNEI. CDR3 size: 13 residues. V was cut by 1 base and J by 14 bases, with 12 bases left in between. CDR3 sequence: CASSEGIRGALHF. CDR3 nucleotides: TGTGCCAGCAGTGAAGGTATCCGCGGGGCCCTCCACTTT.

This rearrangement joins TRBV6-5 to TRBJ1-2, with 7 bases fitting TRBD1. V shed 6 bases, J shed 2 bases, and the junction held 0 bases outside the gene matches. The CDR3 sequence is 12 residues long. Germline lookup yields CDR1 MNHEY and CDR2 SVGAGI. The CDR3 loop reads CASRTGNYGYTF. CDR3 nucleotide sequence: TGTGCCAGCAGGACAGGGAACTATGGCTACACCTTC.

The chain recombines TRBV27 with TRBJ1-4, with TRBD1 matching 7 bases. Germline CDR1 reads MNHEY; CDR2 reads SMNVEV (reference sequence). The CDR3 length is 18 residues. V dropped 5 bases and J dropped 0; count of bases not matched to a gene: 12. CDR3 DNA sequence: TGTGCCAGCAGTCTATACTGGGACAGAACATCAACTAATGAAAAACTGTTTTTT. Residues: CASSLYWDRTSTNEKLFF.

This clone appeared a few times. The chain recombines TRBV11-2 with TRBJ2-7, with 7 positions matching TRBD1. The germline gives CDR1 SGHAT, CDR2 FQNNGV. Trimming took 0 bases from V and 5 from J; bases not matched to a gene: 7. This CDR3 has 15 amino acids. Here the CDR3 reads CASSLDQGVRNEQYF. In DNA form, the CDR3 reads TGTGCCAGCAGCTTAGATCAGGGGGTTAGAAACGAGCAGTACTTC.

V usage is TRBV5-6 and J usage is TRBJ2-6; 7 bases agree with TRBD1. The CDR3 contains 17 residues. The J segment lost 2 bases and the V segment lost 4 bases, leaving 9 bases of the junction unmatched. CDR1 is SGHDT and CDR2 is YYEEEE in the germline V gene. The CDR3 coding sequence is TGTGCCAGCAGCCGACAGGGTCGTAGAGCTGGGGCCAACGTCCTGACTTTC. Protein product: CASSRQGRRAGANVLTF.

This chain joins TRBV18 and TRBJ1-5, with 7 bases aligning to TRBD1. Germline trimming cut 6 bases from V and 5 bases from J; bases unmatched to any gene: 4. CDR3 size: 13 residues. In germline, CDR1 is KGHSH, CDR2 LQKENI. The CDR3 protein is CASSRDSDQPQHF. The CDR3 bases are TGTGCCAGCTCTCGGGACAGCGATCAGCCCCAGCATTTT.

The gene calls are TRBV2 and TRBJ2-5; D is undetermined. This CDR3 is built from 12 residues. Per the germline V gene, CDR1 is SNHLY and CDR2 is FYNNEI. Trimming cost V 6 bases and J 1 base, with 6 bases left between them. CDR3 amino acids: CASSQFQETQYF. The CDR3 DNA is TGTGCCAGCAGCCAGTTCCAAGAGACCCAGTACTTC.

The chain recombines TRBV4-1 with TRBJ2-7, with D hard to call. The CDR3 totals 14 residues. Germline-derived CDR1 and CDR2 are MGHRA and YSYEKL. Trimming shortened V by 1 base and J by 2 bases, and 9 bases separated the two germline ends. The CDR3 here is CASSQVAITYEQYF. The DNA of the CDR3 is TGCGCCAGCAGCCAAGTAGCCATTACCTACGAGCAGTACTTC.

This clone has just a few counts. CDR3 protein: CASSRGTGAYTF. The CDR3 nucleotides read TGTGCCAGCAGCCGCGGGACAGGCGCCTACACCTTC. J is TRBJ1-2 and V is TRBV6-4; TRBD1 aligns across 8 bases. Germline loops: CDR1 MRHNA, CDR2 SNTAGT. The CDR3 contains 12 residues. J was trimmed by 10 bases and V by 6 bases; bases with no gene match: 7.

The rearrangement joins TRBV7-8 to TRBJ1-1; TRBD1 aligns across 10 bases. The ends lost 5 bases at V and 5 bases at J; junction bases unmatched: 8. CDR1 and CDR2 from the germline V gene are SGHVS and FQNEAQ. This CDR3 spans 15 amino acids. CDR3 coding DNA: TGTGCCAGCAGCCACAGCCGGGACAGGGGAACTGAAGCTTTCTTT. Its protein is CASSHSRDRGTEAFF.

This clone was detected a few times. The chain is built from TRBV7-2 and TRBJ1-1; D perhaps matches TRBD1 (6 bases). V lost 6 bases to trimming and J lost 6 bases, with 17 bases between them. This CDR3 is 14 amino acids long. Per germline, CDR1 SGHTA and CDR2 FQGNSA. The CDR3 bases are TGTGCCAGCAGAGAAGGGGGGGGTACGGCTGAAGCTTTCTTT. As protein: CASREGGGTAEAFF.

The V call is TRBV4-2, the J call TRBJ1-5, with D unclear. The CDR3 is 16 residues long. Trimming pared 1 base from V and 1 base from J, leaving 11 bases between. Germline assignment: CDR1 LGHNA and CDR2 YNFKEQ. CDR3 bases: TGTGCCAGCAGCCAAGTGGCGGGGAGGAGCAATCAGCCCCAGCATTTT. This codes for CASSQVAGRSNQPQHF.

In DNA, the CDR3 is TGTGCCAGCAGCTTATTAGGGAGGGTTGGCCAGCCCCAGCATTTT. It translates to CASSLLGRVGQPQHF. The chain combines TRBV7-2 with TRBJ1-5; D remains unclear. The V end was cut by 2 bases, the J end by 7 bases, with 15 bases between. CDR1 and CDR2 from the germline V gene are SGHTA and FQGNSA. The CDR3 is 15 amino acids.